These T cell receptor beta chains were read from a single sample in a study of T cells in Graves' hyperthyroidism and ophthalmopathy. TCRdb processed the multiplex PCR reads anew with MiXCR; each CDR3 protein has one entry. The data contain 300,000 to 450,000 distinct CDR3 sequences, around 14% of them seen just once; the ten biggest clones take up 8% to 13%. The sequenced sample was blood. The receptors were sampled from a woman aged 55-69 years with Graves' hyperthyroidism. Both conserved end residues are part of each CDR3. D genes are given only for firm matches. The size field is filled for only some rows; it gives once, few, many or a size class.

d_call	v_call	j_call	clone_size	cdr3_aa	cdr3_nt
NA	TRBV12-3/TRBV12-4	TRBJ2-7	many	CASRETGSYEQYF	TGTGCCAGCAGAGAAACAGGATCCTACGAGCAGTACTTC
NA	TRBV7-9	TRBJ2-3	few	CASSLSSQGGMDTQYF	TGTGCCAGCAGCCTTTCCTCCCAGGGGGGGATGGATACGCAGTATTTT
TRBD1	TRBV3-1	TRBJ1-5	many	CASAGGRGGQPQHF	TGTGCCAGCGCTGGGGGCAGGGGGGGCCAGCCCCAGCATTTT
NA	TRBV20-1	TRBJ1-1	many	CSARDIWAGTMNTEAFF	TGCAGTGCTAGAGATATCTGGGCAGGAACGATGAACACTGAAGCTTTCTTT
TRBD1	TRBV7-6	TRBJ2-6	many	CASSPWDRESSGANVLTF	TGTGCCAGCAGCCCATGGGACAGGGAATCCTCTGGGGCCAACGTCCTGACTTTC
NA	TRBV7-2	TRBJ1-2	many	CASSANNYGYTF	TGTGCCAGCAGCGCAAACAACTATGGCTACACCTTC
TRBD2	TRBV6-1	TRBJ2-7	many	CASSYPGGSYEQYF	TGTGCCAGCAGTTATCCGGGCGGGAGTTACGAGCAGTACTTC
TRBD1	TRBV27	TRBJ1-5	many	CASKLDRGPNQPQHF	TGTGCCAGCAAGTTGGACAGGGGACCCAATCAGCCCCAGCATTTT
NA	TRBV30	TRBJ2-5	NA	CAWSVIGQAETQYF	TGTGCCTGGAGTGTAATAGGCCAGGCGGAGACCCAGTACTTC
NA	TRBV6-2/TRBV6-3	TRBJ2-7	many	CASTAWGRSHEQYF	TGTGCCAGCACCGCGTGGGGGAGGTCCCACGAGCAGTACTTC
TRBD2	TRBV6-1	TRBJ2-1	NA	CASSKTSGQSSYNEQFF	TGTGCCAGCAGCAAGACTAGCGGCCAGTCGTCCTACAATGAGCAGTTCTTC
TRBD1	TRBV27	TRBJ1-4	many	CASRNRDSRNEKLFF	TGTGCCAGCAGAAACCGGGACAGCCGTAATGAAAAACTGTTTTTT
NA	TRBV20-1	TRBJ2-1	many	CSARPPGSYNEQFF	TGCAGTGCTAGGCCCCCCGGGAGCTACAATGAGCAGTTCTTC
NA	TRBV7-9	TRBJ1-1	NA	CASSLEQGGTEAFF	TGTGCCAGCAGCTTAGAACAGGGAGGAACTGAAGCTTTCTTT
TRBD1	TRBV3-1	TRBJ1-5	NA	CASSQGTGDNQPQHF	TGTGCCAGCAGCCAAGGGACAGGGGACAATCAGCCCCAGCATTTT
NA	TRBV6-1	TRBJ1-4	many	CASVTGWLGEKLFF	TGTGCCAGCGTAACAGGGTGGTTGGGAGAAAAACTGTTTTTT
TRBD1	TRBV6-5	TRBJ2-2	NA	CASSYTGGNTGELFF	TGTGCCAGCAGTTACACAGGGGGGAACACCGGGGAGCTGTTTTTT
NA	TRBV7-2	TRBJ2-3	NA	CASSFRLSSTDTQYF	TGTGCCAGCAGCTTTCGACTCTCTAGCACAGATACGCAGTATTTT
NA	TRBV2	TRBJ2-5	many	CASSEAVETQYF	TGTGCCAGCAGTGAAGCGGTGGAGACCCAGTACTTC
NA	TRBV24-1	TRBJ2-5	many	CATSDPVAPKETQYF	TGTGCCACCAGTGACCCAGTTGCCCCAAAAGAGACCCAGTACTTC
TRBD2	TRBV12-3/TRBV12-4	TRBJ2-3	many	CATKKSGSQARTDTQYF	TGTGCCACCAAAAAAAGCGGGAGTCAGGCCAGAACAGATACGCAGTATTTT
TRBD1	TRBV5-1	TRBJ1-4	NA	CASSDDRGAEKLFF	TGCGCCAGCAGCGATGACAGGGGTGCTGAAAAACTGTTTTTT
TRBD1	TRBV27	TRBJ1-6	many	CASSPRTGRSSYNSPLHF	TGTGCCAGCAGTCCACGGACAGGCAGGAGCTCCTATAATTCACCCCTCCACTTT
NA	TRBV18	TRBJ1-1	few	CASPPGTGVGTEAFF	TGTGCCAGCCCACCGGGGACGGGGGTGGGGACTGAAGCTTTCTTT
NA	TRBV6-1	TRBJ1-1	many	CALAGGGAYTEAFF	TGTGCCCTTGCGGGAGGAGGGGCCTACACTGAAGCTTTCTTT
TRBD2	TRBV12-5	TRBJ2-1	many	CASGFGGSSYNEQFF	TGTGCTAGTGGTTTCGGGGGGAGCTCCTACAATGAGCAGTTCTTC
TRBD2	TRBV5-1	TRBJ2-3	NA	CASSGGGTSGRYTQYF	TGCGCCAGCAGCGGAGGGGGGACTAGCGGGAGGTATACGCAGTATTTT
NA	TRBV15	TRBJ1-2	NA	CATSREYLNYGYTF	TGTGCCACCAGCAGAGAGTATTTGAACTATGGCTACACCTTC
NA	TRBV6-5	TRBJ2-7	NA	CASSYPRGVEQYF	TGTGCCAGCAGTTACCCGAGAGGTGTCGAGCAGTACTTC
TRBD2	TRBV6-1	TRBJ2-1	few	CASSRTLAGKHNEQFF	TGTGCCAGCAGTCGGACCTTAGCGGGAAAACACAATGAGCAGTTCTTC
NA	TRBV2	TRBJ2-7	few	CASRWGLSSSYEQYF	TGTGCCAGCAGATGGGGCCTAAGTAGCTCCTACGAGCAGTACTTC
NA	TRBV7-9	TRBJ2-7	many	CASSLGIVGEQYF	TGTGCCAGCAGCTTAGGGATCGTTGGCGAGCAGTACTTC
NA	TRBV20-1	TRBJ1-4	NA	CSAPDRSNEKLFF	TGCAGTGCCCCTGACAGATCGAATGAAAAACTGTTTTTT
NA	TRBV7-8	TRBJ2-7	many	CASSLQSNSYEQYF	TGTGCCAGCAGCCTACAGTCCAACTCCTACGAGCAGTACTTC
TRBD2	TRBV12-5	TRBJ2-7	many	CASGYRLAGPYEQYF	TGTGCTAGTGGTTACCGACTAGCGGGGCCCTACGAGCAGTACTTC
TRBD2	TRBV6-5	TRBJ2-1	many	CASSYGGSGSYNEQFF	TGTGCCAGCAGTTACGGCGGGAGTGGATCCTACAATGAGCAGTTCTTC
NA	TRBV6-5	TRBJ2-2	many	CASSYSGRRGNTGELFF	TGTGCCAGCAGTTACTCGGGCCGAAGGGGGAACACCGGGGAGCTGTTTTTT
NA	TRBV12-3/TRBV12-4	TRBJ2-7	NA	CASSTGGLAGAKSEQYF	TGTGCCAGCAGTACAGGGGGCCTAGCGGGTGCCAAAAGCGAGCAGTACTTC
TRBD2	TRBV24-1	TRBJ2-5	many	CATSPGLAGKETQYF	TGTGCCACCTCCCCGGGACTAGCGGGCAAAGAGACCCAGTACTTC
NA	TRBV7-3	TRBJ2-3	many	CASSLGFQGPDTQYF	TGTGCCAGCAGCTTAGGGTTTCAGGGTCCAGATACGCAGTATTTT
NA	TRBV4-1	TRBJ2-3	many	CASSQVGGGTDTQYF	TGCGCCAGCAGCCAAGTGGGCGGAGGCACAGATACGCAGTATTTT
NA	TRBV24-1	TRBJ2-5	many	CATSEPEFGMQETQYF	TGTGCCACCAGTGAGCCCGAATTTGGGATGCAAGAGACCCAGTACTTC
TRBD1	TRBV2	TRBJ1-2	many	CASSLDRGHGYTF	TGTGCCAGCAGCCTCGACAGGGGGCATGGCTACACCTTC
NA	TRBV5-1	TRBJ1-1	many	CASSTLPGQTEAFF	TGCGCCAGCAGCACTCTCCCGGGACAAACTGAAGCTTTCTTT